Listed below are T cell receptor beta chains from one sample, sequenced in a study of cytomegalovirus exposure and HLA in healthy donors. TCRdb keeps only in-frame clones here, not all; method: immunoSEQ multiplex PCR. Among 150,000 to 200,000 clones listed, around four fifths were seen once. The sample taken for sequencing was PBMCs. The receptors stem from a man younger than 35 in good health and CMV-seropositive. CDR3s include the opening cysteine and the closing phenylalanine or tryptophan. D genes are given only for firm matches. A clone size is listed for some rows: how often the clone was seen (once, few, many), or a class if it is expanded.

CDR3 DNA,CDR3 protein,clone size,V gene,J gene,D gene
TGCGCCAGCAGTTCCCGGACTAGCGGCTACGAGCAGTACTTC,CASSSRTSGYEQYF,NA,TRBV5-1,TRBJ2-7,TRBD2
TGTGCCAGCAGTGAAGCAACAGCCTACGAGCAGTACTTC,CASSEATAYEQYF,NA,TRBV6-1,TRBJ2-7,NA
TGTGCCAGCGGGACAGGGGGCTTGGGAGATACGCAGTATTTT,CASGTGGLGDTQYF,NA,TRBV28,TRBJ2-3,TRBD1
TGCAGCACAAGGGGACTGGATGAGCAGTTCTTC,CSTRGLDEQFF,NA,TRBV29-1,TRBJ2-1,NA
TGTGCCAGCAGCAAGACAGGGGCTGGGAGAAACACCATATATTTT,CASSKTGAGRNTIYF,few,TRBV7-9,TRBJ1-3,TRBD1
TGTGCCAGCGCGACAGGGTCGATAGCCAAAAACATTCAGTACTTC,CASATGSIAKNIQYF,NA,TRBV28,TRBJ2-4,TRBD1
TGTGCCAGCAGCTTCGGGGGGGGAGATACGCAGTATTTT,CASSFGGGDTQYF,NA,TRBV7-9,TRBJ2-3,TRBD2
TGTGCCAGTGGCAGGGGTGCTAGCAATCAGCCCCAGCATTTT,CASGRGASNQPQHF,NA,TRBV19,TRBJ1-5,NA
TGTGCCAGCAGTCCAACGCCACAGGGTTCAACTACCGGGGAGCTGTTTTTT,CASSPTPQGSTTGELFF,NA,TRBV9,TRBJ2-2,NA
TGTGCCACCAGCAGAGAGATTAGCACTAGCGGGAGACTCGACGAGCAGTACTTC,CATSREISTSGRLDEQYF,NA,TRBV15,TRBJ2-7,TRBD2
TGTGCCAGCAGCCCCGGGACAGCCACTGGAAACACCATATATTTT,CASSPGTATGNTIYF,NA,TRBV27,TRBJ1-3,TRBD1
TGCGCCAGCAGCTTGGGCCCGGTAGCCTACAATGAGCAGTTCTTC,CASSLGPVAYNEQFF,NA,TRBV5-1,TRBJ2-1,NA
TGTGCTAGTGGTCCCCCCGCCACGGGGGGCTATGGCTACACCTTC,CASGPPATGGYGYTF,NA,TRBV12-5,TRBJ1-2,NA
TGCGCCAGCAGCCCCGGGACTGACACAGATACGCAGTATTTT,CASSPGTDTDTQYF,NA,TRBV4-1,TRBJ2-3,NA
TGTGCCAGCACGGTTCGACAGGGATATGGCTACACCTTC,CASTVRQGYGYTF,NA,TRBV2,TRBJ1-2,TRBD1
TGTGCCAGCAGGTGGAAGGGACAGATGAACACTGAAGCTTTCTTT,CASRWKGQMNTEAFF,NA,TRBV13,TRBJ1-1,TRBD1
TGCGCCAGCAGCCAGCACGAATCTAGTGGGGGGGCCGGGGAGCTGTTTTTT,CASSQHESSGGAGELFF,NA,TRBV4-1,TRBJ2-2,TRBD2
TGTGCCAGCAGCGATGGGAGAGAGACCCAGTACTTC,CASSDGRETQYF,NA,TRBV5-6,TRBJ2-5,NA
TGCGCCAGCCGGACAGGGGTGGACCTGTACGAGCAGTACTTC,CASRTGVDLYEQYF,NA,TRBV5-1,TRBJ2-7,TRBD1
TGTGCCAGCTCACCACGGGAGGGCAGGCAAGGAGAAAACATTCAGTACTTC,CASSPREGRQGENIQYF,NA,TRBV18,TRBJ2-4,TRBD2
TGTGCCAGCATACGGACAGCAAATTCCTACGAGCAGTACTTC,CASIRTANSYEQYF,once,TRBV6-5,TRBJ2-7,NA
TGTGCCAGTAGTATATTATCAGGGAGGCAGCCCCAGCATTTT,CASSILSGRQPQHF,NA,TRBV19,TRBJ1-5,NA
TGTGCCAGCGGAGGGTTTGGCGAAAAACTGTTTTTT,CASGGFGEKLFF,NA,TRBV6-5,TRBJ1-4,NA
TGTGCCAGCAGCTTACTTCCAGCGGGAGTCGTGGAGACCCAGTACTTC,CASSLLPAGVVETQYF,NA,TRBV11-2,TRBJ2-5,TRBD2
TGTGCCAGCAGCTTAGAGGGGACAGGCTACGAGCAGTACTTC,CASSLEGTGYEQYF,NA,TRBV11-1,TRBJ2-7,TRBD1
TGCGCCAGCAGCCAAGAAGAGGGCGTTGGTCAGCCCCAGCATTTT,CASSQEEGVGQPQHF,once,TRBV4-1,TRBJ1-5,NA
TGCGCCAGCAGCGGGCAGGGTAACACTGAAGCTTTCTTT,CASSGQGNTEAFF,NA,TRBV5-1,TRBJ1-1,NA
TGTGCCATCGCAGGGGGCTCGGTGGAGACCCAGTACTTC,CAIAGGSVETQYF,NA,TRBV6-6,TRBJ2-5,TRBD1
TGTGCCTGGATCGCAGGGACAGGGGGGTGGGAGACCCAGTACTTC,CAWIAGTGGWETQYF,NA,TRBV30,TRBJ2-5,TRBD1
TGTGCCAGCAGCTCGGGCGGGGTATTCCGGGAATTTGAGACGGTTAGCAACTTC,CASSSGGVFREFETVSNF,NA,TRBV5-4,TRBJ2-5,NA
TGCGCCAGCAGCCAAGAGGCGGCTAGCGGCTACGAGCAGTACTTC,CASSQEAASGYEQYF,NA,TRBV4-3,TRBJ2-7,TRBD2
TGTGCCAGCAGCTTAGCCACAGCATTCCACGAGCAGTACTTC,CASSLATAFHEQYF,NA,TRBV7-2,TRBJ2-7,NA
TGTGCCAGCAGTCCCGACAGCAGCAATCAGCCCCAGCATTTT,CASSPDSSNQPQHF,once,TRBV6-5,TRBJ1-5,NA
TGCAGCGTTGAAATCCGTAGCTCCTACAATGAGCAGTTCTTC,CSVEIRSSYNEQFF,NA,TRBV29-1,TRBJ2-1,NA
TGCAGCGTTTCGGGACACAAGAGTCAGCCCCAGCATTTT,CSVSGHKSQPQHF,NA,TRBV29-1,TRBJ1-5,NA
TGTGCCAGCAGAGCCACTACGGTAAACAACGGATTCACTGAAGCTTTCTTT,CASRATTVNNGFTEAFF,few,TRBV2,TRBJ1-1,NA
TGTGCCATCAGTGATCTGCGCTCCCAGTACTTC,CAISDLRSQYF,NA,TRBV10-3,TRBJ2-7,NA
TGTGCCAGCAGCTTAGCTCCCTCTGGAAACACCATATATTTT,CASSLAPSGNTIYF,NA,TRBV11-2,TRBJ1-3,NA
TGTGCCAGCAGCCCAACAGTCGGTGGCTACACCTTC,CASSPTVGGYTF,few,TRBV5-4,TRBJ1-2,NA
TGTGCCAGCAGAGGACAGGGGGACTACGAGCAGTACTTC,CASRGQGDYEQYF,few,TRBV6-5,TRBJ2-7,TRBD1
TGTGCCAGCAAGCGAGGAGTCACTGAAGCTTTCTTT,CASKRGVTEAFF,few,TRBV2,TRBJ1-1,NA
TGTGCCAGCAGCTTAGTAGGGGCCGAGCAGCCCCAGCATTTT,CASSLVGAEQPQHF,NA,TRBV7-2,TRBJ1-5,NA
TGTGCCAGCAGTTTATCGGGACTAGTGGGGGGGCGGACCGGGGAGCTGTTTTTT,CASSLSGLVGGRTGELFF,NA,TRBV27,TRBJ2-2,TRBD2
TGTGCCAGCAGTAGCGGGAGTTCAGGGGAGCAGTTCTTC,CASSSGSSGEQFF,once,TRBV28,TRBJ2-1,TRBD2
TGTGCCAGCAGTGATGGGCGACAGGGTATGGGTGAAAAACTGTTTTTT,CASSDGRQGMGEKLFF,NA,TRBV6-1,TRBJ1-4,TRBD1
TGCGCCAGCAGCCCCGAGGGACAGGCCTACTCTGGGGCCAACGTCCTGACTTTC,CASSPEGQAYSGANVLTF,NA,TRBV4-1,TRBJ2-6,TRBD1
TGCGCCAGCAGCTCCGGGACACATTTACGGGACGAGCAGTACTTC,CASSSGTHLRDEQYF,once,TRBV5-1,TRBJ2-7,NA
TGTGCCAGCAGCTCAGGTAGTGCCTACGAGCAGTACTTC,CASSSGSAYEQYF,few,TRBV5-4,TRBJ2-7,NA
TGTGCCAGCTCACAGGACAGCATCTATGGCTACACCTTC,CASSQDSIYGYTF,NA,TRBV18,TRBJ1-2,NA
TGTGCCAGCAGCGACAGGGTTAGGACTGAAGCTTTCTTT,CASSDRVRTEAFF,NA,TRBV27,TRBJ1-1,TRBD1
TGCGCCAGCAGAGGGGGGGCGACGAACACCGGGGAGCTGTTTTTT,CASRGGATNTGELFF,NA,TRBV5-1,TRBJ2-2,NA
TGTGCCAGCAGCGCCAACAGGGGGCCCACCGGGGAGCTGTTTTTT,CASSANRGPTGELFF,NA,TRBV11-2,TRBJ2-2,TRBD1
TGTGCCAGCAGTTCTAGCTCCTACGAGCAGTACTTC,CASSSSSYEQYF,NA,TRBV6-6,TRBJ2-7,NA
TGCAGTGCCGTGACAGGGTACTTGCAGTTCTTC,CSAVTGYLQFF,NA,TRBV20-1,TRBJ2-1,TRBD1
TGTGCCAGCAGTCCCCGGACAGGCACCACCGGGGAGCTGTTTTTT,CASSPRTGTTGELFF,NA,TRBV6-6,TRBJ2-2,TRBD1
TGTGCCAGCAGTCCGGGCCCAGACAGTGAAAACTATGGCTACACCTTC,CASSPGPDSENYGYTF,NA,TRBV2,TRBJ1-2,NA
TGTGCCAGCAGTTTCGCCCAGGGTTCCGAGCAGTACTTC,CASSFAQGSEQYF,NA,TRBV28,TRBJ2-7,NA
TGTGCCAGTAGTATCATCGGGGGGTCGAGTGCTGTCAATGAGCAGTTCTTC,CASSIIGGSSAVNEQFF,NA,TRBV19,TRBJ2-1,TRBD2
TGTGCCAGTAGTATTTTGGGGAGGACCGACGAGCAGTACTTC,CASSILGRTDEQYF,NA,TRBV19,TRBJ2-7,NA
TGTGCCAGCCTCCCAGATAGCGGACGCACAGATACGCAGTATTTT,CASLPDSGRTDTQYF,NA,TRBV9,TRBJ2-3,NA